This entry lists 21 T cell receptor beta chains sequenced from one sample in a study of early T cells in non-severe SARS-CoV-2 infection. TCRdb itself ran the 5' RACE reads through MiXCR, one entry per CDR3 protein. The table lists over 85,000 distinct CDR3 sequences, roughly 15% of them singletons. The sample taken for sequencing was whole blood. Receptor source: an adult who was a healthcare worker with PCR-confirmed SARS-CoV-2 infection or an uninfected control (not recorded which).

This chain links TRBV20-1 with TRBJ2-2, with unresolved D. Germline assignment: CDR1 DFQATT and CDR2 SNEGSKA (reference sequence). The CDR3 has 14 residues. With 0 bases removed from V and 2 bases from J, the gap between germline ends came to 7 bases. The CDR3, as DNA: TGCAGTGCTAGAGATCAGCGAAACACCGGGGAGCTGTTTTTT. Its protein is CSARDQRNTGELFF.

This clonotype was picked up a small number of times. The chain combines TRBV7-2 with TRBJ1-2; D perhaps matches TRBD1 (6 bases). Germline V gene lookup returns CDR1 SGHTA and CDR2 FQGNSA. The CDR3 sequence is 14 residues long. The V and J ends lost 5 bases and 4 bases respectively, with 14 bases between them. CDR3 residues: CASSPDGGLYGYTF. The DNA of the CDR3 is TGTGCCAGCAGCCCAGACGGGGGCCTCTATGGCTACACCTTC.

This clonotype was detected a few times. This chain links TRBV12-3 or TRBV12-4 with TRBJ2-7; TRBD1 agrees at 7 bases. The V gene end was trimmed by 5 bases and the J gene end by 3 bases; junction bases not matched to a gene: 4. This CDR3 has 13 residues. The CDR3 here is CASSGTDNYEQYF. The DNA of the CDR3 is TGTGCCAGCAGTGGGACAGACAACTACGAGCAGTACTTC.

The chain recombines TRBV25-1 with TRBJ2-3; 8 bases are a match to TRBD1. With V trimmed by 3 bases and J by 1 base, 9 bases remained unmatched. Per the germline V gene, CDR1 is MGHDK and CDR2 is SYGVNS. The CDR3 has 17 amino acids. The chain's CDR3 is CASSDPTEGQGTDTQYF. CDR3 sequence (DNA): TGTGCCAGCAGTGACCCCACGGAGGGACAGGGCACAGATACGCAGTATTTT.

This clonotype was detected ten times or more. This rearrangement joins TRBV6-2 or TRBV6-3 to TRBJ2-7; the match to TRBD2 covers 13 bases. V shed 6 bases, J shed 1 base, and the junction held 0 bases outside the gene matches. The CDR3 runs to 14 residues. Germline V gives CDR1 MNHEY, CDR2 SVGEGT. CDR3 residues: CASRLAGGSYEQYF. CDR3 bases: TGTGCCAGCAGACTAGCGGGAGGGTCCTACGAGCAGTACTTC.

In this sample, this clonotype turned up a few times. This chain links TRBV3-2 with TRBJ1-5; the D call in the table, TRBD1, was not verified against the DNA. TRBV3-2 is given as a pseudogene. This CDR3 is 17 amino acids long. DNA of the CDR3: TGTGCCACCGCGCCCTGGGGCCCATGCAGGAACAATCAGCCCCAGCATTTT. Encoded protein: CATAPWGPCRNNQPQHF.

V gene TRBV18 combines with J gene TRBJ1-4, with 7 bases matching TRBD1. The ends lost 6 bases at V and 3 bases at J; junction bases unmatched: 7. Germline CDR1 reads KGHSH; CDR2 reads LQKENI. This CDR3 has 15 residues. The CDR3 DNA is TGTGCCAGCTCGACCGACAGGGCGGCTAATGAAAAACTGTTTTTT. Translated, it gives CASSTDRAANEKLFF.

CDR3 in DNA: TGTGCCAGCAGTTATTATCCACGGGAGACCCAGTACTTC. Translated: CASSYYPRETQYF. The chain combines TRBV27 with TRBJ2-5, with D unclear. The CDR3 totals 13 residues. Germline CDR1 MNHEY, CDR2 SMNVEV (reference sequence). The germline V and J ends were trimmed by 4 bases and 5 bases, with 11 bases remaining between them.

This clonotype was seen many times. The gene calls are TRBV6-5 and TRBJ1-1; D is unresolved. Germline V gene data show CDR1 as MNHEY and CDR2 as SVGAGI. The V end was cut by 6 bases, the J end by 0 bases, with 11 bases between. CDR3 length: 14 amino acids. This chain's CDR3 is CASSRTVMNTEAFF. CDR3 nucleotides: TGTGCCAGCAGCCGGACCGTAATGAACACTGAAGCTTTCTTT.

This clonotype was picked up a small number of times. The chain joins TRBV29-1 to TRBJ1-1; 9 bases match TRBD1. Germline lookup yields CDR1 SQVTM and CDR2 ANQGSEA. J was trimmed by 1 base and V by 7 bases; bases with no gene match: 10. The CDR3 totals 15 residues. The CDR3 region is CSATPTGGRNTEAFF. Here the CDR3 DNA reads TGCAGCGCGACCCCGACAGGGGGAAGGAACACTGAAGCTTTCTTT. The full variable domain, in which reference TRBV29-1 and TRBJ1-1 provide the parts outside the CDR3, is SAVISQKPSRDICQRGTSLTIQCQVDSQVTMMFWYRQQPGQSLTLIATANQGSEATYESGFVIDKFPISRPNLTFSTLTVSNMSPEDSSIYLCSATPTGGRNTEAFFGQGTRLTVV.

The V gene is TRBV6-5, the J gene TRBJ1-6; 7 positions agree with TRBD1. The length of the CDR3 is 16 residues. From germline, CDR1 is MNHEY and CDR2 SVGAGI. After removal of 2 bases from V and 3 bases from J, the junction contained 4 bases not matched to a gene. The CDR3 region has the DNA TGTGCCAGCAGTTACCCAACAGGGGTCTATAATTCACCCCTCCACTTT. Encoded protein: CASSYPTGVYNSPLHF.

This clonotype was detected ten times or more. The V call is TRBV3-1, the J call TRBJ1-5; D ambiguous. Germline CDR1 reads LGHDT; CDR2 reads YNNKEL (reference sequence). The length of the CDR3 is 15 residues. With 0 bases removed from V and 3 bases from J, the gap between germline ends came to 9 bases. The CDR3 bases are TGTGCCAGCAGCCAAGATATTGGGAACAATCAGCCCCAGCATTTT. Protein: CASSQDIGNNQPQHF.

This clonotype has a handful of counts. The chain recombines TRBV27 with TRBJ1-2; unclear D gene. Trimming removed 2 bases from V and 2 bases from J, with 9 bases in between. This CDR3 has 14 amino acids. The germline V gene encodes CDR1 MNHEY and CDR2 SMNVEV (reference sequence). Here the CDR3 DNA reads TGTGCCAGCAGTTTAGGAGGCCCGAACTATGGCTACACCTTC. Residues: CASSLGGPNYGYTF.

For this clonotype: A junction end diverges from the germline sequence, so it may reflect a read error. The chain joins TRBV5-1 to TRBJ1-1; D not resolved. Per the germline V gene, CDR1 is SGHRS and CDR2 is YFSETQ. The CDR3 totals 13 residues. The CDR3 sequence is CASSPDWNTEAFF. CDR3 DNA: TGTGCCAGCAGCCCGGACTGGAACACTGAAGCTTTCTTT.

V gene TRBV20-1 combines with J gene TRBJ1-2; TRBD1 matches 7 bases. The germline V gene has CDR1 DFQATT and CDR2 SNEGSKA (reference sequence). This CDR3 is built from 11 residues. After removal of 5 bases from V and 8 bases from J, the junction contained 5 bases not matched to a gene. The CDR3 coding sequence is TGCAGTGCTTACAGGGGAGGCGGCTACACCTTC. Protein product: CSAYRGGGYTF.

This clonotype was observed a handful of times. This chain uses TRBV9 with TRBJ1-2, with a possible D match to TRBD1 (6 bases). Germline V lookup: CDR1 SGDLS, CDR2 YYNGEE. Trimming left V 4 bases short and J 3 bases short, with 13 bases between. The CDR3 spans 14 residues. The CDR3 nucleotides are TGTGCCAGCAGCACAGGGTATGGGGACTATGGCTACACCTTC. Residues: CASSTGYGDYGYTF.

This clonotype has ten or more counts. The rearrangement joins TRBV6-2 or TRBV6-3 to TRBJ2-3, with TRBD2 matching over 10 bases. V lost 2 bases to trimming and J lost 1 base; unmatched junction nucleotides: 9. Germline V gives CDR1 MNHEY, CDR2 SVGEGT. CDR3 size: 18 residues. CDR3 amino acids: CASSYAGPLAGRTDTQYF. DNA of the CDR3: TGTGCCAGCAGTTACGCGGGGCCACTAGCGGGACGCACAGATACGCAGTATTTT.

The CDR3 bases are TGTGCCAGCAGTACCGGCTCCGGGGGGAAACAGCCCCAGCATTTT. It encodes CASSTGSGGKQPQHF. V and J are TRBV12-3 or TRBV12-4 and TRBJ1-5, with a possible D match to TRBD1 (5 bases). Trimming removed 5 bases from V and 7 bases from J, with 18 bases in between. This CDR3 comprises 15 residues.

There are a few counts of this clonotype. V gene TRBV5-1 combines with J gene TRBJ2-2; perhaps TRBD1 as D (6 bases). The CDR3 length is 15 residues. V lost 5 bases, J lost 0 bases, and 11 bases lay in between. Germline CDR1 reads SGHRS; CDR2 reads YFSETQ. The CDR3 region has the DNA TGCGCCAGCAGGTCCCGGACAGCGAACACCGGGGAGCTGTTTTTT. The encoded protein is CASRSRTANTGELFF.

This clonotype was counted a few times. The chain links TRBV20-1 to TRBJ2-7; D possibly corresponds to TRBD1 (5 bases). From germline, CDR1 is DFQATT and CDR2 SNEGSKA (reference sequence). The CDR3 is made up of 14 amino acids. The V gene lost 0 bases and the J gene lost 3 bases, with 12 bases spanning the gap. The CDR3 loop reads CSARENQGFYEQYF. In DNA form, the CDR3 reads TGCAGTGCTAGAGAAAATCAGGGCTTCTACGAGCAGTACTTC.

This clonotype was recorded a few times. The chain links TRBV12-3 or TRBV12-4 to TRBJ2-2, with D perhaps TRBD1 (5 bases). The CDR3 is 15 residues long. With 2 bases removed from V and 2 bases from J, the gap between germline ends came to 9 bases. CDR3 protein: CASSLLTDNTGELFF. The CDR3, as DNA: TGTGCCAGCAGTTTATTGACAGATAACACCGGGGAGCTGTTTTTT.